This entry describes one T cell receptor beta chain. The data are from a study of control samples from healthy donors and cancer patients. The germline CDR1 and CDR2 sequences are LNHDA and SQIVND (reference sequence). With 6 bases clipped from V and 6 bases from J, the junction kept 6 bases outside the gene matches. This CDR3 has 13 residues. Libraries were prepared by immunoSEQ multiplex PCR; TCRdb keeps only in-frame clonotypes and omits some of them. Here the sample spans about 180,000 clones, around nine tenths being singletons. The rearrangement joins TRBV19 to TRBJ1-2; 8 nucleotides align to TRBD1. The TCR comes from a man aged 30 to 45 in good health. Source material: blood. The CDR3 region has the DNA TGTGCCAGTAGCGGGCGGACAGGGAATGGCTACACCTTC. It is translated as CASSGRTGNGYTF.